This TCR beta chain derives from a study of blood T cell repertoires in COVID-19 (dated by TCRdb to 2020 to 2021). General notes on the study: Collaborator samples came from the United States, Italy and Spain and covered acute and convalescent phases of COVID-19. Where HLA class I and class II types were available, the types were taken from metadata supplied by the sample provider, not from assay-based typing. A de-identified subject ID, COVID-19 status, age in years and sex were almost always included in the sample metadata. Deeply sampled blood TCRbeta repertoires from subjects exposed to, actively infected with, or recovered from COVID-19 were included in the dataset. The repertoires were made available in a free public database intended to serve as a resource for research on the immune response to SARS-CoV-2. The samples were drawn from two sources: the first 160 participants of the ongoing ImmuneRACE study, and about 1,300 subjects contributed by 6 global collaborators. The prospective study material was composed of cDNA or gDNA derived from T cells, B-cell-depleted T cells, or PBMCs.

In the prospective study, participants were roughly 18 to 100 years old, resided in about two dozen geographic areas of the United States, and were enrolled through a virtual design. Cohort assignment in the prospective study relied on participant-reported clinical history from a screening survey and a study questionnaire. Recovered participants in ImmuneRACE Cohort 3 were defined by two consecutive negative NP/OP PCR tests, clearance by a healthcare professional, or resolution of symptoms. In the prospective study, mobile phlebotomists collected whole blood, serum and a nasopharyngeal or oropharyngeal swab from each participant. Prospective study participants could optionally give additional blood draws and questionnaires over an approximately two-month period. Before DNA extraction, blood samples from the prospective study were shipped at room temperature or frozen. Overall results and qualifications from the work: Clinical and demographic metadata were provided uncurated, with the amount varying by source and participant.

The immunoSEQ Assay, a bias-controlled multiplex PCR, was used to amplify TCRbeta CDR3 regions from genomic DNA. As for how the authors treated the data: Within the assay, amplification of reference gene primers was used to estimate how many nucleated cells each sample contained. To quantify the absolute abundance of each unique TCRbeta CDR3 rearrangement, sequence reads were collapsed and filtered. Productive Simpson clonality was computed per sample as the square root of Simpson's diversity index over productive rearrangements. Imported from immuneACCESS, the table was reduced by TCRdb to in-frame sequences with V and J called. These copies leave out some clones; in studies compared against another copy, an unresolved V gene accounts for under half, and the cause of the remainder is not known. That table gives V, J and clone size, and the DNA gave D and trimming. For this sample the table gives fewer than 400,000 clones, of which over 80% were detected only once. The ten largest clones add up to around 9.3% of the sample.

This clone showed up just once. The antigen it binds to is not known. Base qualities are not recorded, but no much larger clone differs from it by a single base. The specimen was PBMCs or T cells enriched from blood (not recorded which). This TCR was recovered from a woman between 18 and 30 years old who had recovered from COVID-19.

The CDR3 loop reads CSASSDRAFF. The sequence in DNA is TGCAGTGCTAGTTCTGATCGGGCTTTCTTT. The chain is made from TRBV20-1 and TRBJ1-1, with no confident D gene call. Reading the germline V gene (reference sequence) gives CDR1 DFQATT and CDR2 SNEGSKA. Inclusive of the bounding cysteine and phenylalanine, the CDR3 is 10 residues long. Only the CDR3 part of the read is kept: 30 bases, read in frame from the first base. The junction carries 10 bases between V and J, which are trimmed by 3 bases and 11 bases respectively.